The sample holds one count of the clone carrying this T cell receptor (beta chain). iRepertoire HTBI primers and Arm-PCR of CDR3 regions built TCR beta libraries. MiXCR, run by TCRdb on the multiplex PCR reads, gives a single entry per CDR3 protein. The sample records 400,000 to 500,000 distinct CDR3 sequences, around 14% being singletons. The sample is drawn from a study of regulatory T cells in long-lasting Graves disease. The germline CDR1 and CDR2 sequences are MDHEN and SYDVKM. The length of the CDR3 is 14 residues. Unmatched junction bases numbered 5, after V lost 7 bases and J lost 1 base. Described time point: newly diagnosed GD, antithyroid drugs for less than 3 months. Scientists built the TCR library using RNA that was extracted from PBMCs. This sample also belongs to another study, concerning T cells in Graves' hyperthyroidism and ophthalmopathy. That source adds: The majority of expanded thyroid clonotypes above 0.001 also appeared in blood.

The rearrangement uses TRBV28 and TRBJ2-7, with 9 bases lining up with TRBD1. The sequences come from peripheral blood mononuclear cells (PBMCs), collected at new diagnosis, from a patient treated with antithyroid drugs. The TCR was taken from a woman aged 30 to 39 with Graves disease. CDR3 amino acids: CASTRTGVSYEQYF. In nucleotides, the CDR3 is TGTGCCAGCACCCGGACAGGGGTGTCCTACGAGCAGTACTTC.